The 27 T cell receptor beta chains reported below all come from one sample, sequenced in a study of blood T cell repertoires in COVID-19. TCRdb's table, derived via immunoSEQ multiplex PCR, lists solely in-frame clones and lacks some. The sample carries about 40,000 clones, about 88% recorded once. The material sequenced was peripheral blood. Source of these receptors: a man between 45 and 60 years old in a cohort sampled during active COVID-19.

The gene calls are TRBV11-2 and TRBJ2-3; 13 nucleotides agree with TRBD2. CDR3 length: 17 amino acids. From germline, CDR1 is SGHAT and CDR2 FQNNGV. V gave up 6 bases and J gave up 0 bases; unmatched junction bases: 6. The DNA for the CDR3 is TGTGCCAGCAGACCCGGACTAGCGGGGGTAAGCACAGATACGCAGTATTTT. Its translation: CASRPGLAGVSTDTQYF.

The chain carries TRBV5-1 and TRBJ2-7; TRBD1 aligns across 8 bases. Trimming took 7 bases from V and 5 from J; bases not matched to a gene: 8. This CDR3 contains 13 residues. CDR1 and CDR2 from the germline V gene are SGHRS and YFSETQ. The CDR3 nucleotides are TGCGCCAGCTCGGACAGGGTCGCGCACGAGCAGTACTTC. Amino acid sequence: CASSDRVAHEQYF.

Only one count was recorded for this clone. This chain uses TRBV2 with TRBJ1-6, with TRBD1 as a possible D gene (5 bases). Germline V lookup: CDR1 SNHLY, CDR2 FYNNEI. This CDR3 region has 15 residues. V dropped 3 bases and J dropped 10 bases, with 16 bases sitting between them. CDR3 protein: CASSEDMEPPSPLHF. CDR3 bases: TGTGCCAGCAGTGAGGACATGGAACCACCGTCACCCCTCCACTTT.

This clone has just one count. This chain connects TRBV13 to TRBJ2-5, with D possibly TRBD2 on 6 matching bases. The V gene's germline CDR1 is PRHDT and CDR2 FYEKMQ (reference sequence). The CDR3 sequence is 13 residues long. With 8 bases removed from V and 4 bases from J, the gap between germline ends came to 14 bases. This CDR3 is CASHLWGGETQYF. For the CDR3, the DNA is TGTGCCAGCCATCTATGGGGAGGAGAGACCCAGTACTTC.

The rearrangement joins TRBV6-5 to TRBJ2-5, with a weak D call TRBD1 (6 bases). V was clipped by 3 bases and J by 9 bases, with 20 bases between them. The CDR3 has 15 residues. The germline V gene encodes CDR1 MNHEY and CDR2 SVGAGI. CDR3: CASSYSPGVSSAQYF. DNA of the CDR3: TGTGCCAGCAGTTATTCTCCAGGGGTCTCTTCTGCCCAGTACTTC.

V gene TRBV6-5 combines with J gene TRBJ1-2; 8 bases agree with TRBD1. The J segment lost 2 bases and the V segment lost 2 bases, leaving 1 base of the junction unmatched. The CDR3 is made up of 14 amino acids. Germline V gives CDR1 MNHEY, CDR2 SVGAGI. This chain's CDR3 is CASSYRQGNYGYTF. The CDR3 coding sequence is TGTGCCAGCAGTTACCGACAGGGGAACTATGGCTACACCTTC.

The chain carries TRBV5-3 and TRBJ1-1; TRBD1 aligns across 8 bases. TRBV5-3 is flagged as an ORF with uncertain function. V lost 9 bases to trimming and J lost 3 bases; unmatched junction nucleotides: 13. The CDR3 consists of 15 residues. This chain's CDR3 is CATLFGQGAYTEAFF. Here the CDR3 DNA reads TGTGCCACCTTGTTCGGCCAGGGGGCTTACACTGAAGCTTTCTTT.

The chain joins TRBV7-8 to TRBJ2-1; D is perhaps TRBD1 (6 bases). V dropped 3 bases and J dropped 3 bases, with 12 bases sitting between them. The CDR3 covers 15 residues. In germline, CDR1 is SGHVS, CDR2 FQNEAQ. CDR3 region: CASSLQGRNYNEQFF. The DNA of the CDR3 is TGTGCCAGCAGCTTGCAGGGGAGAAACTACAATGAGCAGTTCTTC.

V is TRBV7-2 and J is TRBJ2-1, with TRBD2 matching over 9 bases. Trimming cost V 3 bases and J 6 bases; bases outside gene matches: 6. Germline assignment: CDR1 SGHTA and CDR2 FQGNSA. This CDR3 contains 15 residues. Here the CDR3 reads CASSLLAGSPNEQFF. CDR3 DNA sequence: TGTGCCAGCAGCTTGCTAGCGGGGTCTCCCAATGAGCAGTTCTTC.

J is TRBJ1-1 and V is TRBV7-7, with D unclear. This CDR3 spans 13 amino acids. Germline CDR1 is SSHAT and CDR2 is FNYEAQ (reference sequence). CDR3 amino acids: CASRLTENTEAFF. The CDR3 DNA reads TGTGCTAGCCGATTAACAGAGAACACTGAAGCTTTCTTT.

This clone was observed a single time. The chain is built from TRBV4-1 and TRBJ2-3; TRBD2 agrees at 9 bases. The germline V gene encodes CDR1 MGHRA and CDR2 YSYEKL. The CDR3 spans 14 residues. After removal of 1 base from V and 5 bases from J, the junction contained 1 base not matched to a gene. The DNA for the CDR3 is TGCGCCAGCAGCCAAGGCGGGGGGGTAGATACGCAGTATTTT. Protein product: CASSQGGGVDTQYF.

In DNA form, the CDR3 reads TGTGCCAGCAGCGTGGAGGGCTATCACAACTCCTACAATGAGCAGTTCTTC. Its translation: CASSVEGYHNSYNEQFF. The V call is TRBV9, the J call TRBJ2-1, with TRBD2 as a possible D gene (6 bases). CDR3 length: 17 amino acids. With 2 bases removed from V and 0 bases from J, the gap between germline ends came to 15 bases. CDR1 SGDLS and CDR2 YYNGEE come from the germline V gene.

The V gene is TRBV11-1, the J gene TRBJ1-1; 9 positions match TRBD1. V gave up 5 bases and J gave up 11 bases; unmatched junction bases: 9. Germline-derived CDR1 and CDR2 are SGHAT and FQDESV (reference sequence). CDR3 size: 13 residues. CDR3 DNA: TGTGCCAGCAGCACCGAACAGGGGGCGCGGGCTTTCTTT. Protein: CASSTEQGARAFF.

This chain joins TRBV19 and TRBJ2-1; possibly TRBD1 for D (6 bases). The CDR3 has 13 amino acids. Trimming removed 2 bases at V and 7 bases at J, with 9 bases between. CDR1 is LNHDA, CDR2 SQIVND, per germline (reference sequence). This CDR3 reads CASSIQGRNEQFF. The CDR3 nucleotides are TGTGCCAGTAGTATACAGGGGCGGAATGAGCAGTTCTTC.

V and J are TRBV6-5 and TRBJ2-7; D may be TRBD1 (6 bases). The germline V gene has CDR1 MNHEY and CDR2 SVGAGI. The CDR3 length is 16 residues. The V gene lost 0 bases and the J gene lost 3 bases, with 15 bases spanning the gap. The CDR3 loop reads CASSYSEVGAGYEQYF. The DNA of the CDR3 is TGTGCCAGCAGTTACTCGGAGGTGGGGGCAGGCTACGAGCAGTACTTC.

The V call is TRBV5-4, the J call TRBJ1-1; D may be TRBD1 (6 bases). V was clipped by 0 bases and J by 4 bases, with 16 bases between them. There are 16 residues in the CDR3. Germline V gene data show CDR1 as SGHNT and CDR2 as YYREEE (reference sequence). CDR3 loop: CASSLGAAGAGTEAFF. Here the CDR3 DNA reads TGTGCCAGCAGCTTGGGGGCCGCGGGGGCAGGCACTGAAGCTTTCTTT.

The V call is TRBV9, the J call TRBJ2-7; TRBD1 agrees at 8 bases. The V gene end was trimmed by 4 bases and the J gene end by 3 bases; junction bases not matched to a gene: 6. CDR3 size: 14 residues. Germline V gene data show CDR1 as SGDLS and CDR2 as YYNGEE. CDR3 DNA sequence: TGTGCCAGCAGCCCCAGAGGACAGGGCTACGAGCAGTACTTC. This encodes CASSPRGQGYEQYF. The full variable domain, rest sourced from reference TRBV9 and TRBJ2-7, is DSGVTQTPKHLITATGQRVTLRCSPRSGDLSVYWYQQSLDQGLQFLIQYYNGEERAKGNILERFSAQQFPDLHSELNLSSLELGDSALYFCASSPRGQGYEQYFGPGTRLTVT.

The sample holds a few counts of this clone. V usage is TRBV30 and J usage is TRBJ1-2, with D possibly matching TRBD1 (5 bases). The ends were cut back, 3 bases at V and 7 bases at J, with 18 bases in the middle. CDR1 and CDR2 from the germline V gene are GTSNPN and SVGIG (reference sequence). The CDR3 is made up of 14 amino acids. CDR3 loop: CAWSRGTQISGYTF. The CDR3 DNA follows: TGTGCCTGGAGCCGAGGGACTCAAATCAGTGGCTACACCTTC.

The chain couples TRBV19 to TRBJ2-1, with D perhaps matching TRBD1 (7 bases). CDR1 LNHDA and CDR2 SQIVND come from the germline V gene (reference sequence). The CDR3 spans 15 residues. V was cut by 5 bases and J by 6 bases, with 17 bases left in between. CDR3 loop: CASSPIAGGGNEQFF. CDR3 coding DNA: TGTGCCAGTAGTCCGATAGCAGGGGGAGGCAATGAGCAGTTCTTC.

This clone was counted only a few times. The V call is TRBV6-2 or TRBV6-3, the J call TRBJ2-1, with TRBD2 matching over 11 bases. The trim removed 2 bases at V and 7 bases at J, leaving 4 bases unmatched. The CDR3 is 15 amino acids. The germline CDR1 and CDR2 sequences are MNHEY and SVGEGT. The CDR3 sequence is CASSYEASGGNEQFF. The CDR3 nucleotides read TGTGCCAGCAGTTACGAGGCTAGCGGGGGGAATGAGCAGTTCTTC.

This clone was counted a few times. The rearrangement joins TRBV12-5 to TRBJ2-2, with 9 bases identical to TRBD1. The V gene end was trimmed by 6 bases and the J gene end by 5 bases; junction bases not matched to a gene: 10. Germline loops: CDR1 LGHNT, CDR2 FRNRAP. The CDR3 sequence is 16 residues long. CDR3 DNA: TGTGCTAGTGGACTAACGGGACAGGGATCGACCGGGGAGCTGTTTTTT. This encodes CASGLTGQGSTGELFF.

This chain connects TRBV4-1 to TRBJ2-7; TRBD2 agrees at 8 bases. This CDR3 has 15 amino acids. The trim removed 0 bases at V and 2 bases at J, leaving 3 bases unmatched. Germline assignment: CDR1 MGHRA and CDR2 YSYEKL. This CDR3 reads CASSQEIAGTYEQYV. CDR3 sequence (DNA): TGCGCCAGCAGCCAAGAGATAGCGGGAACCTACGAGCAGTACGTC.

The V gene is TRBV5-1, the J gene TRBJ2-3; 13 bases agree with TRBD2. The CDR3 runs 18 residues. The germline gives CDR1 SGHRS, CDR2 YFSETQ. V dropped 3 bases and J dropped 2; count of bases not matched to a gene: 9. CDR3 in DNA: TGCGCCAGCAGCTCACTCCCGACTAGCGGGGGGCCCACAGATACGCAGTATTTT. It codes for CASSSLPTSGGPTDTQYF.

This rearrangement joins TRBV9 to TRBJ2-2; D gene ambiguous. The germline V gene encodes CDR1 SGDLS and CDR2 YYNGEE. V was shortened by 2 bases and J by 6 bases, with 5 bases between the two germline ends. The length of the CDR3 is 12 residues. The CDR3 DNA reads TGTGCCAGCAGCGTGAGCGCCGGGGAGCTGTTTTTT. Translation gives CASSVSAGELFF.

The genes are TRBV4-1 and TRBJ2-3, with D perhaps TRBD2 (5 bases). Germline CDR1 and CDR2: MGHRA and YSYEKL. The germline V and J ends were trimmed by 0 bases and 1 base, with 8 bases remaining between them. The length of the CDR3 is 15 residues. This CDR3 reads CASSQETGGTDTQYF. The CDR3 bases are TGCGCCAGCAGCCAAGAAACCGGGGGCACAGATACGCAGTATTTT.

Only one count was recorded for this clone. The rearrangement joins TRBV4-1 to TRBJ1-5, with D perhaps TRBD1 (5 bases). V was cut by 1 base and J by 10 bases, with 23 bases left in between. There are 17 residues in the CDR3. CDR1 is MGHRA and CDR2 is YSYEKL in the germline V gene. In nucleotides, the CDR3 is TGCGCCAGCAGCCAAGTGGGGGGTAGGACCCGAGGCATTCCCCAGCATTTT. Amino acid sequence: CASSQVGGRTRGIPQHF.

The chain links TRBV5-4 to TRBJ2-1; D unresolved. CDR1 and CDR2 (germline): SGHNT, YYREEE (reference sequence). CDR3 length: 12 amino acids. Trimming shortened V by 1 base and J by 4 bases, and 3 bases separated the two germline ends. CDR3 loop: CASSLSYNEQFF. CDR3 nucleotides: TGTGCCAGCAGCTTGTCTTACAATGAGCAGTTCTTC.